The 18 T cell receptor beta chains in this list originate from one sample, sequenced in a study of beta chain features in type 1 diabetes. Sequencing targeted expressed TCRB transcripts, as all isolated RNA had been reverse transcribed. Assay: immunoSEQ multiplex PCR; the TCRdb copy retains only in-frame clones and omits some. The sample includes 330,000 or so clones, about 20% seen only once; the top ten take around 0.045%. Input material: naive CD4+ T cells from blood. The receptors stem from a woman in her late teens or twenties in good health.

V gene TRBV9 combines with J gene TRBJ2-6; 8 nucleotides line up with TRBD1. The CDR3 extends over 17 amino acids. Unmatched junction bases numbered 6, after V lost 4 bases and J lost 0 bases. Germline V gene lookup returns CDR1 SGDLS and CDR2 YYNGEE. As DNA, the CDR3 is TGTGCCAGCAGCTTGGGACAGGACTCCTCTGGGGCCAACGTCCTGACTTTC. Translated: CASSLGQDSSGANVLTF.

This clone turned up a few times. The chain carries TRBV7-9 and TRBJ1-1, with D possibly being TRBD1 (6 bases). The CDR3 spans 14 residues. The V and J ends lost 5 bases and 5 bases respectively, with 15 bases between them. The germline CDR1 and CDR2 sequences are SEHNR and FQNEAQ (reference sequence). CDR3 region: CASSVGTRTTEAFF. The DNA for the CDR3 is TGTGCCAGCAGCGTCGGGACACGGACAACTGAAGCTTTCTTT.

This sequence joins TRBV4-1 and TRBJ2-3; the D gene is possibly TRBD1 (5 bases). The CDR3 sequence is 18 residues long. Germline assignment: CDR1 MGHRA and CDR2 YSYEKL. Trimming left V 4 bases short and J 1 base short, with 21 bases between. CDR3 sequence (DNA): TGCGCCAGCAGCCCTCTCGCAGGGAATCCATCTCGCACAGATACGCAGTATTTT. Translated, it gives CASSPLAGNPSRTDTQYF.

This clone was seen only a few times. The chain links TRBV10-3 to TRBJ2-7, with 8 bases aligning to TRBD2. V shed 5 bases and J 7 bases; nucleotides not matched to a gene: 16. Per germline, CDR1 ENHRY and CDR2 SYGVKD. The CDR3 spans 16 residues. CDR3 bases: TGTGCCATCAGTCCGGGGGGGCAAGGGGGGCGTTGGGAGCAGTACTTC. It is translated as CAISPGGQGGRWEQYF.

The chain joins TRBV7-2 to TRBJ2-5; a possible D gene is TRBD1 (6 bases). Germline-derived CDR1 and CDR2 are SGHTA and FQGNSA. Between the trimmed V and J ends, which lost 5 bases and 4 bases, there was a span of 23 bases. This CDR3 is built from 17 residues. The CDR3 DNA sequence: TGTGCCAGCAGCCGGACCAAAACAGGGTTCCCCACAGAGACCCAGTACTTC. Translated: CASSRTKTGFPTETQYF.

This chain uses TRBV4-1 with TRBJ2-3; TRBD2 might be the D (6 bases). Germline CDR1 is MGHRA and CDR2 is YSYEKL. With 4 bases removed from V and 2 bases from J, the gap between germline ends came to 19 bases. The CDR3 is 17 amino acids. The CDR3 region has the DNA TGCGCCAGCAGCCCCGGCTGGCGGGGTACTCCCACAGATACGCAGTATTTT. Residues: CASSPGWRGTPTDTQYF.

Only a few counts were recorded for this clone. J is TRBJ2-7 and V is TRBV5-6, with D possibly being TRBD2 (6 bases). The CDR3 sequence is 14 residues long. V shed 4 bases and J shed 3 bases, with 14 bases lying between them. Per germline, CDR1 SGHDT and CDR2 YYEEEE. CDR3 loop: CASSLLSGLYEQYF. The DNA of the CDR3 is TGTGCCAGCAGCCTTCTATCGGGACTCTACGAGCAGTACTTC. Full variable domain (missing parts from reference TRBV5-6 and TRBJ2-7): DAGVTQSPTHLIKTRGQQVTLRCSPKSGHDTVSWYQQALGQGPQFIFQYYEEEERQRGNFPDRFSGHQFPNYSSELNVNALLLGDSALYLCASSLLSGLYEQYFGPGTRLTVT.

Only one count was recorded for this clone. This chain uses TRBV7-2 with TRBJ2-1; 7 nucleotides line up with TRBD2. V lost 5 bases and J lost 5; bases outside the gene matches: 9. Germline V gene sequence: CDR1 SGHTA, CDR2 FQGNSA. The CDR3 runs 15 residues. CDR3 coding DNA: TGTGCCAGCAGCCCGTGGACTAGATTCGACAATGAGCAGTTCTTC. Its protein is CASSPWTRFDNEQFF.

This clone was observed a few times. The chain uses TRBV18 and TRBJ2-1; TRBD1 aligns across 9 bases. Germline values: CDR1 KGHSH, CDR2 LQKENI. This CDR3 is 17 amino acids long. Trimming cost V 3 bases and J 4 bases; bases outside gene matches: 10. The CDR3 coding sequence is TGTGCCAGCTCACCGGAAAACAGGGGGCCTCCTTACAATGAGCAGTTCTTC. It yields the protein CASSPENRGPPYNEQFF.

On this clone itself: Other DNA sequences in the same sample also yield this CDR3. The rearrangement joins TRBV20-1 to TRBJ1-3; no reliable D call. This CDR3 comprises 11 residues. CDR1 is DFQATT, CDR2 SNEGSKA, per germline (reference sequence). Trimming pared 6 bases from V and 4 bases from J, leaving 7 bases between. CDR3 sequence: CSASGGNTIYF. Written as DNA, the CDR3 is TGCAGTGCCTCGGGGGGAAACACCATATATTTT.

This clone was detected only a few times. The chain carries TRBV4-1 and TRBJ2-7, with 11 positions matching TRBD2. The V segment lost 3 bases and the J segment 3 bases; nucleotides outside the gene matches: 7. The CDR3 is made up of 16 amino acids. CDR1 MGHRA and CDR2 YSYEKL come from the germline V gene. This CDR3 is CASSQERLAGSYEQYF. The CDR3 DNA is TGCGCCAGCAGCCAGGAAAGACTAGCGGGAAGCTACGAGCAGTACTTC.

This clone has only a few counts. The CDR3 DNA sequence: TGTGCCAGCAGCTTAGTTGCGAGTGGAGCGGGGGGGCAAAACATTCAGTACTTC. It codes for CASSLVASGAGGQNIQYF. V gene TRBV7-2 combines with J gene TRBJ2-4; 10 nucleotides align to TRBD2. V was pared by 1 base and J by 5 bases, with 11 bases of the junction left unmatched. Germline assignment: CDR1 SGHTA and CDR2 FQGNSA. This CDR3 contains 18 residues.

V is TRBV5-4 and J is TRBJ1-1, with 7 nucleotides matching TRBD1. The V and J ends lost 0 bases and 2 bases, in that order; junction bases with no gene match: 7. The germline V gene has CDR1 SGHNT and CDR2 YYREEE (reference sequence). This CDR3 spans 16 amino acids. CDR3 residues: CASSLAVGQLNTEAFF. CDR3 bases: TGTGCCAGCAGCTTGGCTGTGGGACAGCTAAACACTGAAGCTTTCTTT.

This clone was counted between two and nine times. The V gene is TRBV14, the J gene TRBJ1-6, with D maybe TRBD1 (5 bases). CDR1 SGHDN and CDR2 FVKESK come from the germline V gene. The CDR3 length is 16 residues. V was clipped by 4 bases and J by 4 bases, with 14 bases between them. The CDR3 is CASSLRGGGYNSPLHF. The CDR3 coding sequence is TGTGCCAGCAGCCTGCGGGGCGGAGGATATAATTCACCCCTCCACTTT.

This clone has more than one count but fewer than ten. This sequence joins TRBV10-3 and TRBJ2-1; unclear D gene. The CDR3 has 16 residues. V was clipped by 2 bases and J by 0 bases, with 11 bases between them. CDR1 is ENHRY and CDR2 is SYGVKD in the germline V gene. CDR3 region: CAISESLGSSYNEQFF. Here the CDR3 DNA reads TGTGCCATCAGTGAGAGCCTAGGCAGCTCCTACAATGAGCAGTTCTTC.

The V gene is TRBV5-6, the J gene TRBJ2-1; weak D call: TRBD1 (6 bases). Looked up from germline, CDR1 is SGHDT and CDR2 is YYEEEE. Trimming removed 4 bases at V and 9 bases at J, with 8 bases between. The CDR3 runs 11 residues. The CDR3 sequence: CASSQGPEQFF. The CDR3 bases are TGTGCCAGCAGCCAGGGGCCTGAGCAGTTCTTC.

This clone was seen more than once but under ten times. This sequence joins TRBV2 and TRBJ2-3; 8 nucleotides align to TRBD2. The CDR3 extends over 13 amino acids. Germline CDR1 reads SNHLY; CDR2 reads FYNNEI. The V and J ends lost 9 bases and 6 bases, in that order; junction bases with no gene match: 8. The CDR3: CASTSGGGDTQYF. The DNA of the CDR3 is TGTGCCAGTACAAGCGGGGGAGGTGATACGCAGTATTTT.

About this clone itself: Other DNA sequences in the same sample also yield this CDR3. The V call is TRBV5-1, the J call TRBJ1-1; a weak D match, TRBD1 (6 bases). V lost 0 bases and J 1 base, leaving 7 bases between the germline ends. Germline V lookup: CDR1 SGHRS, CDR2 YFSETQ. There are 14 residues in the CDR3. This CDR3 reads CASSLGGGNTEAFF. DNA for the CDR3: TGCGCCAGCAGCTTGGGAGGGGGGAACACTGAAGCTTTCTTT.